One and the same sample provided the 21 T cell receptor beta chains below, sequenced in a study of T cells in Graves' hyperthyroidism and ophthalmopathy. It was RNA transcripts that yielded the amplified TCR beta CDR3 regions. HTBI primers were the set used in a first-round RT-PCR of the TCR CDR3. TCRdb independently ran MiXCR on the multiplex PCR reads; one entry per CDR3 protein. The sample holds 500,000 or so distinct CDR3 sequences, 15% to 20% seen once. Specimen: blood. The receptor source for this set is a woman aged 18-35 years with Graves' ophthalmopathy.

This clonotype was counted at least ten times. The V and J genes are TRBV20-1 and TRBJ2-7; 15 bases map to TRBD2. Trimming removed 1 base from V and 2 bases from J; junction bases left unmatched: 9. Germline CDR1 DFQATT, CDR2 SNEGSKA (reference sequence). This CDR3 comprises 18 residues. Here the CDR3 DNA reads TGCAGTGCTAGAGCCGACGGGACTAGCGGGAGGATGGCCTACGAGCAGTACTTC. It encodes CSARADGTSGRMAYEQYF.

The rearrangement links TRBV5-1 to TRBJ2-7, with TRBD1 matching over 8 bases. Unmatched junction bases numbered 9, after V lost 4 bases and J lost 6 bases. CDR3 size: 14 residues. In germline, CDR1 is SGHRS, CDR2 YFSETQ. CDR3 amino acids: CASSATDRVSEQYF. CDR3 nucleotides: TGCGCCAGCAGCGCCACGGACAGGGTCAGCGAGCAGTACTTC.

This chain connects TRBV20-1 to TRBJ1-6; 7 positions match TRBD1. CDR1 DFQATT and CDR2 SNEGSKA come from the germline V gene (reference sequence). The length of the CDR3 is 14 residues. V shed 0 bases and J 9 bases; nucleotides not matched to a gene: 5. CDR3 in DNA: TGCAGTGCTAGAGAAGGGACAGTTACTTCACCCCTCCACTTT. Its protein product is CSAREGTVTSPLHF.

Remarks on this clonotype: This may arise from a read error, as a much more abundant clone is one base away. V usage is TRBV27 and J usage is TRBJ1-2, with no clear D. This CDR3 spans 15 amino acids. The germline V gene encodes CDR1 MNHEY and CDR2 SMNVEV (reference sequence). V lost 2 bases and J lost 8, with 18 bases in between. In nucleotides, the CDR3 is TGTGCCAGCAGTTTAATCGGTGCAGGAGTTAGGGGCTACACCTTC. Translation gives CASSLIGAGVRGYTF.

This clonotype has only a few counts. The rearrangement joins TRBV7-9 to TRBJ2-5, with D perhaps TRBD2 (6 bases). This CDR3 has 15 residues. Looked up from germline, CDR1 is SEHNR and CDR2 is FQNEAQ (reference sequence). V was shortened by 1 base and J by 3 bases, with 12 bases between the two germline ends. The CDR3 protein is CASSLGGTVEETQYF. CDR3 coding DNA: TGTGCCAGCAGCTTAGGCGGGACGGTGGAAGAGACCCAGTACTTC.

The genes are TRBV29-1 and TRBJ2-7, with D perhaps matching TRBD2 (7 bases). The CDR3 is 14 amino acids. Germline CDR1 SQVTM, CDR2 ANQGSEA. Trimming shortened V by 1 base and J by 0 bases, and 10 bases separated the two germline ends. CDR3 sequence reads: CSVEGGGASYEQYF. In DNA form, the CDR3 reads TGCAGCGTTGAAGGCGGGGGCGCCTCCTACGAGCAGTACTTC.

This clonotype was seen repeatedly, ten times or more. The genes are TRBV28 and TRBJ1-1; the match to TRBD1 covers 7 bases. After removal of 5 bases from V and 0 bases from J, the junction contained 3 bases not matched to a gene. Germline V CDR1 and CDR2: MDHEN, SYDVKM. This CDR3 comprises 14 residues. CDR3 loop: CASSHRGMNTEAFF. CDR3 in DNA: TGTGCCAGCAGTCACAGGGGTATGAACACTGAAGCTTTCTTT. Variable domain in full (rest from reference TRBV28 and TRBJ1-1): DVKVTQSSRYLVKRTGEKVFLECVQDMDHENMFWYRQDPGLGLRLIYFSYDVKMKEKGDIPEGYSVSREKKERFSLILESASTNQTSMYLCASSHRGMNTEAFFGQGTRLTVV.

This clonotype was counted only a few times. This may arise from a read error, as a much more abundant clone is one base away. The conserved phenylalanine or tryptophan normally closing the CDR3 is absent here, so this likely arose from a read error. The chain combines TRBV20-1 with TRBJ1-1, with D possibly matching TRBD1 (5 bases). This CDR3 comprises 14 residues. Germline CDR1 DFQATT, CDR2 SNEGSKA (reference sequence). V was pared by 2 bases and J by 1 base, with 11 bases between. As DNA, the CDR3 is TGCAGTGCTAGAATCGACAGCAGGAACACTGAAGCTTTCTCT. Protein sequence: CSARIDSRNTEAFS.

Written as DNA, the CDR3 is TGTGCCAGCAAGGGACAGGGCCCGGGGAATGAGCAGTTCTTC. As protein: CASKGQGPGNEQFF. The rearrangement uses TRBV27 and TRBJ2-1, with 9 bases lining up with TRBD1. Trimming removed 7 bases from V and 7 bases from J; junction bases left unmatched: 8. Germline V lookup: CDR1 MNHEY, CDR2 SMNVEV (reference sequence). The length of the CDR3 is 14 residues.

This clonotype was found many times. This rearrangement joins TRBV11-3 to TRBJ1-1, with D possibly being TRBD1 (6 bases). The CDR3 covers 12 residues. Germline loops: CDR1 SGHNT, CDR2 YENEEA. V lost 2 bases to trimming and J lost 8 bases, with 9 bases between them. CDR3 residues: CASSLWGQEAFF. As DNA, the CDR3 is TGTGCCAGCAGCTTATGGGGGCAGGAAGCTTTCTTT.

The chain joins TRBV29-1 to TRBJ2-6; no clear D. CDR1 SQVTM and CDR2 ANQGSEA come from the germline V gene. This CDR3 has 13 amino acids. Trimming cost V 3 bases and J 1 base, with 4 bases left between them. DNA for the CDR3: TGCAGCGTTGACGGTTCTGGGGCCAACGTCCTGACTTTC. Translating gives CSVDGSGANVLTF. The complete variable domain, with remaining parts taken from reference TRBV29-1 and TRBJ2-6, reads SAVISQKPSRDICQRGTSLTIQCQVDSQVTMMFWYRQQPGQSLTLIATANQGSEATYESGFVIDKFPISRPNLTFSTLTVSNMSPEDSSIYLCSVDGSGANVLTFGAGSRLTVL.

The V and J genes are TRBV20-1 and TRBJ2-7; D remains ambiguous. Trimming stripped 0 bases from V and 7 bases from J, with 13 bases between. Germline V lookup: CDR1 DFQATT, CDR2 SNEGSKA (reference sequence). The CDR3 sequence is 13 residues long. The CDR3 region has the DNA TGCAGTGCTAGAGACATGCTCCCAAGAGAGCAGTACTTC. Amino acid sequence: CSARDMLPREQYF.

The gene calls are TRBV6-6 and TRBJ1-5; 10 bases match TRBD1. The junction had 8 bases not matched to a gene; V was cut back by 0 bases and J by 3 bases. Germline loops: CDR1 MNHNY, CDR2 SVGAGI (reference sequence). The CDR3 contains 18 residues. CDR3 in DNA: TGTGCCAGCAGTTACTCCCTCGGGACAGGGGTTTCCAATCAGCCCCAGCATTTT. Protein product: CASSYSLGTGVSNQPQHF.

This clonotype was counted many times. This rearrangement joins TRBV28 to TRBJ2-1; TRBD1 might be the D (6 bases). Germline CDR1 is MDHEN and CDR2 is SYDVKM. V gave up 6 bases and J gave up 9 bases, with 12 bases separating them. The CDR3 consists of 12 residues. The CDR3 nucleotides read TGTGCCAGCAGCTTAGGGGGTGTTGAGCAGTTCTTC. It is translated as CASSLGGVEQFF.

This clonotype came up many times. The CDR3 sequence: CASSGALLGGNQPQHF. The CDR3 DNA sequence: TGTGCCAGCAGTGGAGCCCTTTTGGGGGGCAATCAGCCCCAGCATTTT. This chain uses TRBV6-1 with TRBJ1-5, with D perhaps TRBD1 (5 bases). V was shortened by 4 bases and J by 2 bases, with 15 bases between the two germline ends. Germline-derived CDR1 and CDR2 are MNHNS and SASEGT. This CDR3 region has 16 residues.

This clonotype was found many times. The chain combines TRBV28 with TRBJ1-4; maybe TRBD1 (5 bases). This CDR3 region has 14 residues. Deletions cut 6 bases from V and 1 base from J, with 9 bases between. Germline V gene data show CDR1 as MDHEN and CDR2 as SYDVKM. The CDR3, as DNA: TGTGCCAGCAGCACAGGAGTAACTAATGAAAAACTGTTTTTT. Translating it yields CASSTGVTNEKLFF.

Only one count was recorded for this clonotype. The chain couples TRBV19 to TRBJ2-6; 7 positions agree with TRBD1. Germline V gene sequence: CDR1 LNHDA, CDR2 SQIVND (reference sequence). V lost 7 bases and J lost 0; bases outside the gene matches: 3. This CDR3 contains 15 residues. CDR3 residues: CASTPGGSGANVLTF. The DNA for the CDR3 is TGTGCCAGTACCCCAGGGGGCTCTGGGGCCAACGTCCTGACTTTC.

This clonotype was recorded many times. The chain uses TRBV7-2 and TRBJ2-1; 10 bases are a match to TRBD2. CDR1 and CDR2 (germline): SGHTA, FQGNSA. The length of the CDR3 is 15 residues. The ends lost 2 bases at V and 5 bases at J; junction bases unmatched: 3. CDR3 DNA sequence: TGTGCCAGCAGCTTAAGAGCGGGAGGGAACAATGAGCAGTTCTTC. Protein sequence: CASSLRAGGNNEQFF. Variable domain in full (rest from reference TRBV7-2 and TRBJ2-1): GAGVSQSPSNKVTEKGKDVELRCDPISGHTALYWYRQSLGQGLEFLIYFQGNSAPDKSGLPSDRFSAERTGGSVSTLTIQRTQQEDSAVYLCASSLRAGGNNEQFFGPGTRLTVL.

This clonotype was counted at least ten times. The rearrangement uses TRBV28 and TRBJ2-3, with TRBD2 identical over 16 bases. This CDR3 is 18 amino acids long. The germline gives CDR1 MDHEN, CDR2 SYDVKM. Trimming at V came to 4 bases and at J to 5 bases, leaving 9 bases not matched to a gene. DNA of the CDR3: TGTGCCAGCAGTTCCTCCGGGACTAGCGGGAGGGCCAAAGATACGCAGTATTTT. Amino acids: CASSSSGTSGRAKDTQYF.

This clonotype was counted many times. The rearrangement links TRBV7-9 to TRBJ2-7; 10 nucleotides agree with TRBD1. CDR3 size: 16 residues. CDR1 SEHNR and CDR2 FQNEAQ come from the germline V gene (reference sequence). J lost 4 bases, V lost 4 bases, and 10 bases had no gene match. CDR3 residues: CASSYPTGGYPYEQYF. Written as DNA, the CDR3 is TGTGCCAGCAGCTACCCGACAGGGGGCTACCCTTACGAGCAGTACTTC.

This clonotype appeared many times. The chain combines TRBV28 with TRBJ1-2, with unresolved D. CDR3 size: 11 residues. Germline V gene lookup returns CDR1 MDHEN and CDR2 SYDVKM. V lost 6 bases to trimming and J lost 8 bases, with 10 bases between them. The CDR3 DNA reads TGTGCCAGCAGCCACCTAGGGGGCTACACCTTC. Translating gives CASSHLGGYTF.